Following are 30 T cell receptor beta chains from one sample sequenced in a study of T cells in Graves' hyperthyroidism and ophthalmopathy. TCR beta CDR3 regions were amplified from RNA. In the first-round RT-PCR of the TCR CDR3, the HTBI primer set was used. TCRdb itself ran the multiplex PCR reads through MiXCR, one entry per CDR3 protein. The sample yields nearly 600,000 distinct CDR3 sequences, 11% to 15% seen once. Sequenced sample: blood. The receptors here all came from a woman under 40 with Graves' hyperthyroidism that later progressed to Graves' ophthalmopathy.

J is TRBJ2-2 and V is TRBV5-6; the D is unclear. CDR1 is SGHDT, CDR2 YYEEEE, per germline. There are 17 residues in the CDR3. V lost 4 bases to trimming and J lost 0 bases, with 16 bases between them. The CDR3 loop reads CASSPLQHPPNTGELFF. The CDR3 DNA sequence: TGTGCCAGCAGCCCGCTGCAGCATCCGCCGAACACCGGGGAGCTGTTTTTT.

The rearrangement links TRBV28 to TRBJ1-2; 10 bases are shared with TRBD1. In germline, CDR1 is MDHEN, CDR2 SYDVKM. Trimming removed 3 bases from V and 3 bases from J; junction bases left unmatched: 4. The CDR3 consists of 15 residues. The chain's CDR3 is CASSLTGGSDYGYTF. CDR3 sequence (DNA): TGTGCCAGCAGTTTGACAGGGGGCTCGGACTATGGCTACACCTTC.

This clonotype was recorded many times. A much larger clone lies one base from this, so it may be a read error. This rearrangement joins TRBV11-1 to TRBJ2-1; possibly TRBD1 for D (6 bases). The ends were cut back, 2 bases at V and 6 bases at J, with 17 bases in the middle. Germline V gene data show CDR1 as SGHAT and CDR2 as FQDESV (reference sequence). The CDR3 is made up of 16 amino acids. The CDR3 DNA reads TGTGCCAGCAGCTTATCTGGCAGGGGCGTGGGCAATGAGCAGTTCTTC. Protein product: CASSLSGRGVGNEQFF.

The chain has TRBV12-3 or TRBV12-4 and TRBJ2-1; possible D gene TRBD1, 5 bases. This CDR3 contains 15 residues. Between the trimmed V and J ends, which lost 2 bases and 3 bases, there was a span of 11 bases. This CDR3 is CASSLQGEIYNEQFF. The DNA for the CDR3 is TGTGCCAGCAGTTTACAGGGTGAAATCTACAATGAGCAGTTCTTC.

This rearrangement joins TRBV20-1 to TRBJ1-5; tentatively, D is TRBD1 (6 bases). Germline V gene data show CDR1 as DFQATT and CDR2 as SNEGSKA (reference sequence). The CDR3 has 16 residues. V lost 3 bases to trimming and J lost 7 bases, with 22 bases between them. The CDR3 loop reads CSASQGLAALAQPQHF. In nucleotides, the CDR3 is TGCAGTGCTAGCCAGGGGCTGGCAGCGCTCGCGCAGCCCCAGCATTTT.

This chain joins TRBV5-6 and TRBJ2-1; 12 bases align to TRBD1. CDR1 is SGHDT and CDR2 is YYEEEE in the germline V gene. V shed 7 bases, J shed 7 bases, and the junction held 9 bases outside the gene matches. This CDR3 comprises 15 residues. This chain's CDR3 is CASGPRDRGPNEQFF. In DNA form, the CDR3 reads TGTGCCAGCGGACCTCGGGACAGGGGGCCTAATGAGCAGTTCTTC.

There are many counts of this clonotype. The J gene is TRBJ1-2, the V gene TRBV6-1; possible D gene TRBD1, 6 bases. From germline, CDR1 is MNHNS and CDR2 SASEGT. Trimming cost V 5 bases and J 1 base, with 17 bases left between them. The CDR3 length is 16 residues. The CDR3 DNA is TGTGCCAGCAGTTTCTTCCACGGGGGCCTTAACTATGGCTACACCTTC. Translated: CASSFFHGGLNYGYTF.

The rearrangement uses TRBV5-1 and TRBJ2-1; TRBD2 agrees at 7 bases. The closer fit of TRBJ2-7 to the DNA end suggests the J call may be wrong. CDR1 and CDR2 (germline): SGHRS, YFSETQ. The CDR3 totals 16 residues. The CDR3 DNA is TGCGCCAGCAGCTTACATAGCGGGTTTCCCTACAATGAGCAGTACTTC. This translates into CASSLHSGFPYNEQYF.

This clonotype was seen at least ten times. The chain carries TRBV29-1 and TRBJ1-2; D may be TRBD1 (5 bases). Germline values: CDR1 SQVTM, CDR2 ANQGSEA. V was clipped by 5 bases and J by 3 bases, with 13 bases between them. This CDR3 is 13 amino acids long. For the CDR3, the DNA is TGCAGCGTTTCTAGGGGCGGCGACTATGGCTACACCTTC. Translating it yields CSVSRGGDYGYTF.

Many counts were recorded for this clonotype. J is TRBJ2-7 and V is TRBV12-3 or TRBV12-4; 7 bases are a match to TRBD2. V gave up 5 bases and J gave up 2 bases; unmatched junction bases: 12. This CDR3 comprises 16 residues. The CDR3 DNA reads as TGTGCCAGCAGTCCCCTGGGCCTAGCGGTAACCTACGAGCAGTACTTC. The encoded protein is CASSPLGLAVTYEQYF.

CDR3 residues: CSARFTGPDQPQHF. In DNA form, the CDR3 reads TGCAGTGCTAGATTCACAGGGCCGGATCAGCCCCAGCATTTT. The chain carries TRBV20-1 and TRBJ1-5; D is perhaps TRBD1 (6 bases). The length of the CDR3 is 14 residues. From germline, CDR1 is DFQATT and CDR2 SNEGSKA (reference sequence). Trimming shortened V by 2 bases and J by 5 bases, and 13 bases separated the two germline ends.

This clonotype occurred a few times. The gene calls are TRBV27 and TRBJ1-1, with D possibly being TRBD1 (6 bases). Germline-derived CDR1 and CDR2 are MNHEY and SMNVEV (reference sequence). The V gene lost 8 bases and the J gene lost 8 bases, with 12 bases spanning the gap. This CDR3 has 11 residues. CDR3 in amino acids: CASVYDREAFF. The CDR3 DNA sequence: TGTGCCAGCGTATACGACAGGGAAGCTTTCTTT.

This clonotype was recorded many times. This chain joins TRBV5-1 and TRBJ2-1; 8 bases agree with TRBD1. J was trimmed by 4 bases and V by 4 bases; bases with no gene match: 10. This CDR3 comprises 16 residues. CDR1 SGHRS and CDR2 YFSETQ come from the germline V gene. CDR3 amino acids: CASSGRPGTGYNEQFF. The CDR3 coding sequence is TGCGCCAGCAGCGGCCGGCCGGGGACAGGATACAATGAGCAGTTCTTC.

This clonotype was found a few times. The rearrangement uses TRBV7-9 and TRBJ2-1; the match to TRBD2 covers 10 bases. The CDR3 covers 16 residues. Germline CDR1 SEHNR, CDR2 FQNEAQ (reference sequence). V shed 1 base, J shed 4 bases, and the junction held 4 bases outside the gene matches. CDR3 loop: CASSLGGLAAYNEQFF. The CDR3 nucleotides read TGTGCCAGCAGCTTAGGTGGACTAGCGGCGTACAATGAGCAGTTCTTC.

This clonotype was picked up many times. The chain joins TRBV2 to TRBJ2-1; the D gene is possibly TRBD2 (6 bases). The CDR3 runs 14 residues. Trimming took 6 bases from V and 1 from J, leaving 10 bases between them. Germline lookup yields CDR1 SNHLY and CDR2 FYNNEI. CDR3 sequence reads: CASREAGSYNEQFF. The CDR3, as DNA: TGTGCCAGCAGAGAGGCGGGATCCTACAATGAGCAGTTCTTC. The entire variable domain, with the rest obtained from reference TRBV2 and TRBJ2-1, is as follows: EPEVTQTPSHQVTQMGQEVILRCVPISNHLYFYWYRQILGQKVEFLVSFYNNEISEKSEIFDDQFSVERPDGSNFTLKIRSTKLEDSAMYFCASREAGSYNEQFFGPGTRLTVL.

This clonotype occurred a few times. J is TRBJ2-7 and V is TRBV20-1, with TRBD2 identical over 8 bases. Trimming at V came to 6 bases and at J to 7 bases, leaving 11 bases not matched to a gene. The CDR3 has 13 amino acids. Germline CDR1 is DFQATT and CDR2 is SNEGSKA (reference sequence). The CDR3 nucleotides are TGCAGTGCCGGGGGGGCCTCCGTGGGGGAGCAGTACTTC. Amino acids: CSAGGASVGEQYF.

The J gene is TRBJ2-3, the V gene TRBV7-9; tentative D call: TRBD2 (6 bases). The V gene lost 10 bases and the J gene lost 5 bases, with 16 bases spanning the gap. The CDR3 has 13 amino acids. Germline lookup yields CDR1 SEHNR and CDR2 FQNEAQ (reference sequence). CDR3 in amino acids: CANGLAGGDTQYF. The CDR3 DNA is TGTGCCAACGGTTTAGCCGGGGGAGATACGCAGTATTTT.

This clonotype was recorded at least ten times. This chain connects TRBV6-2 or TRBV6-3 to TRBJ2-7; tentatively, D is TRBD1 (5 bases). The germline V and J ends were trimmed by 8 bases and 6 bases, with 20 bases remaining between them. The CDR3 has 14 amino acids. The germline V gene encodes CDR1 MNHEY and CDR2 SVGEGT. CDR3 nucleotide sequence: TGTGCCAGCCGATACAGGCTCTCGAGTGGCGAGCAGTACTTC. This gives the protein CASRYRLSSGEQYF.

This clonotype was counted at least ten times. The genes are TRBV7-3 and TRBJ2-1, with 14 bases matching TRBD2. CDR1 SGHTA and CDR2 FQGTGA come from the germline V gene. Trimming cost V 5 bases and J 8 bases; bases outside gene matches: 5. The CDR3 loop spans 15 amino acids. CDR3 in amino acids: CASSTGLAGVDEQFF. CDR3 in DNA: TGTGCCAGCAGCACGGGACTAGCGGGAGTGGATGAGCAGTTCTTC.

This clonotype was seen a few times. This chain joins TRBV24-1 and TRBJ2-3; D gene unclear. This CDR3 has 11 amino acids. Trimming removed 4 bases from V and 4 bases from J, with 2 bases in between. The V gene's germline CDR1 is KGHDR and CDR2 SFDVKD. The chain's CDR3 is CATSESDTQYF. Here the CDR3 DNA reads TGTGCCACCAGTGAATCAGATACGCAGTATTTT.

Ten or more counts support this clonotype. J is TRBJ1-5 and V is TRBV2; maybe TRBD1 (5 bases). Germline V gene lookup returns CDR1 SNHLY and CDR2 FYNNEI. The CDR3 spans 14 residues. Deletions cut 5 bases from V and 1 base from J, with 9 bases between. The chain's CDR3 is CASSRGTSNQPQHF. The CDR3 DNA reads TGTGCCAGCAGTCGGGGGACGAGCAATCAGCCCCAGCATTTT.

This clonotype was counted ten times or more. The rearrangement links TRBV29-1 to TRBJ1-1; D is unresolved. Trimming pared 6 bases from V and 0 bases from J, leaving 11 bases between. The germline gives CDR1 SQVTM, CDR2 ANQGSEA. There are 13 residues in the CDR3. CDR3 loop: CSVNQRLNTEAFF. CDR3 in DNA: TGCAGCGTAAACCAGCGCTTGAACACTGAAGCTTTCTTT.

This clonotype was seen ten or more times. This rearrangement joins TRBV6-6 to TRBJ2-6; D unresolved. The V end lost 0 bases, the J end lost 4 bases, and 10 bases lay between the germline ends. Looked up from germline, CDR1 is MNHNY and CDR2 is SVGAGI (reference sequence). The CDR3 spans 16 residues. The CDR3 reads CASSYSEGSGANVLTF. CDR3 coding DNA: TGTGCCAGCAGTTACTCAGAAGGGTCCGGGGCCAACGTCCTGACTTTC.

The J gene is TRBJ2-3, the V gene TRBV4-1, with D perhaps matching TRBD2 (6 bases). Trimming pared 0 bases from V and 0 bases from J, leaving 16 bases between. Per germline, CDR1 MGHRA and CDR2 YSYEKL. CDR3 size: 18 residues. CDR3 sequence reads: CASSQDPLEGLSTDTQYF. The CDR3 DNA sequence: TGCGCCAGCAGCCAAGATCCCCTGGAGGGTTTAAGCACAGATACGCAGTATTTT.

This clonotype was counted many times. The V call is TRBV6-2 or TRBV6-3, the J call TRBJ1-1, with unresolved D. There are 14 residues in the CDR3. V shed 2 bases and J shed 2 bases, with 9 bases lying between them. Germline V gene sequence: CDR1 MNHEY, CDR2 SVGEGT. CDR3 DNA sequence: TGTGCCAGCAGTTACCCAGGATCCAACACTGAAGCTTTCTTT. This translates into CASSYPGSNTEAFF.

This clonotype has a count of ten or more. In DNA, the CDR3 is TGTGCCAGCGGGCAGAACACAGATACGCAGTATTTT. Its translation: CASGQNTDTQYF. The chain couples TRBV7-9 to TRBJ2-3; unclear D gene. Germline V gives CDR1 SEHNR, CDR2 FQNEAQ (reference sequence). This CDR3 is 12 amino acids long. Trimming shortened V by 8 bases and J by 2 bases, and 8 bases separated the two germline ends.

The sample holds many counts of this clonotype. The CDR3 nucleotides read TGTGCCAGCAGCCCCCCCGGACAGGGGGCTGGGGAGACCCAGTACTTC. Translation gives CASSPPGQGAGETQYF. The chain has TRBV9 and TRBJ2-5; 11 bases line up with TRBD1. Germline V gene lookup returns CDR1 SGDLS and CDR2 YYNGEE. The CDR3 spans 16 residues. After removal of 4 bases from V and 5 bases from J, the junction contained 10 bases not matched to a gene.

This clonotype was observed at least ten times. V is TRBV9 and J is TRBJ2-3; D might be TRBD2 (6 bases). The CDR3 runs to 14 residues. V gave up 0 bases and J gave up 4 bases, with 9 bases separating them. Germline loops: CDR1 SGDLS, CDR2 YYNGEE. The chain's CDR3 is CASSVDGSPDTQYF. CDR3 sequence (DNA): TGTGCCAGCAGCGTAGACGGGAGCCCAGATACGCAGTATTTT. The full variable domain, completed using reference TRBV9 and TRBJ2-3, is DSGVTQTPKHLITATGQRVTLRCSPRSGDLSVYWYQQSLDQGLQFLIQYYNGEERAKGNILERFSAQQFPDLHSELNLSSLELGDSALYFCASSVDGSPDTQYFGPGTRLTVL.

This clonotype was seen ten or more times. The chain combines TRBV18 with TRBJ1-1; 7 bases map to TRBD1. The CDR3 length is 13 residues. CDR1 is KGHSH and CDR2 is LQKENI in the germline V gene. The V gene end was trimmed by 8 bases and the J gene end by 5 bases; junction bases not matched to a gene: 8. CDR3 sequence: CASSPQGWTEAFF. For the CDR3, the DNA is TGTGCCAGCAGTCCACAGGGGTGGACTGAAGCTTTCTTT.

This clonotype has a count of ten or more. The gene calls are TRBV25-1 and TRBJ2-5, with 12 nucleotides matching TRBD2. Losses at the gene ends were 5 bases for V and 3 bases for J; bases not matched to a gene: 4. The CDR3 runs 15 residues. Germline CDR1 and CDR2: MGHDK and SYGVNS. CDR3 sequence reads: CASSRLAGVKETQYF. In DNA form, the CDR3 reads TGTGCCAGCAGTCGACTAGCGGGAGTAAAAGAGACCCAGTACTTC.